Given below is one TCR beta chain in context. The specificity of this receptor is unknown. No much larger clone is present one base from it, and per-base qualities are unavailable. Collaborating institutions collected whole blood in K2EDTA tubes following their own protocols. Collaborator samples were shipped for TCRbeta analysis as frozen whole blood, isolated PBMCs, or DNA extracted from either sample type. The source of the sample is a study of blood T cell repertoires in COVID-19 (dated by TCRdb to 2018 to 2021). About the investigation overall: Collaborator samples came from the United States, Italy and Spain and covered acute and convalescent phases of COVID-19. The material from the prospective study consisted of cDNA or gDNA derived from T cells, B-cell-depleted T cells, or PBMCs. Deeply sampled blood TCRbeta repertoires from subjects exposed to, actively infected with, or recovered from COVID-19 were included in the dataset. The repertoires were released in a freely available public database intended as a resource for research on the immune response to SARS-CoV-2. The samples were drawn from the first 160 participants of the ongoing ImmuneRACE study and from about 1,200 subjects provided by 6 global collaborators. Nearly every sample came with metadata listing a de-identified subject ID, COVID-19 status, age in years and sex. Where available, HLA class I and class II types were obtained from metadata supplied by the sample provider rather than from assay-based typing. Broader findings and caveats from the paper: The quantity of clinical and demographic metadata differed by source and by participant and was supplied without curation.

TCRbeta CDR3 regions were amplified from genomic DNA using the immunoSEQ Assay, a bias-controlled multiplex PCR. The study's own analysis went as follows. The number of nucleated cells in each sample was estimated from the amplification of reference gene primers within the assay. To quantify the absolute abundance of each unique TCRbeta CDR3 rearrangement, sequence reads were collapsed and filtered. For each sample, productive Simpson clonality was calculated as the square root of Simpson's diversity index over productive rearrangements. Not all clones reach the TCRdb copy of this immuneACCESS table, which keeps in-frame sequences only. Checked studies attribute under half of the gap to unresolved V genes and leave the rest unexplained. The DNA gave D and trimming, while V, J and clone size come from that table. Across this sample there are about 180,000 clones, with roughly 88% seen only once. Roughly 3% of the sample is taken by the ten largest.

Material: peripheral blood. The clonotype was recovered from a man aged 55 to 70 with acute or convalescent COVID-19.

The CDR3 corresponds to CASAASIQYF. Here is the DNA: TGCGCCAGCGCGGCGTCCATTCAGTACTTC. The chain is assembled from TRBV10-2 and TRBJ2-4; no D gene can be assigned with confidence. V is reduced by 8 bases and J by 9 bases, leaving a spacing of 8 bases between them. The CDR3 has 10 amino acids, counting the end cysteine and phenylalanine. Only CDR3 DNA remains: 30 bases, in frame from the first base. The germline V gene yields WSHSY for CDR1 and SAAADI for CDR2.